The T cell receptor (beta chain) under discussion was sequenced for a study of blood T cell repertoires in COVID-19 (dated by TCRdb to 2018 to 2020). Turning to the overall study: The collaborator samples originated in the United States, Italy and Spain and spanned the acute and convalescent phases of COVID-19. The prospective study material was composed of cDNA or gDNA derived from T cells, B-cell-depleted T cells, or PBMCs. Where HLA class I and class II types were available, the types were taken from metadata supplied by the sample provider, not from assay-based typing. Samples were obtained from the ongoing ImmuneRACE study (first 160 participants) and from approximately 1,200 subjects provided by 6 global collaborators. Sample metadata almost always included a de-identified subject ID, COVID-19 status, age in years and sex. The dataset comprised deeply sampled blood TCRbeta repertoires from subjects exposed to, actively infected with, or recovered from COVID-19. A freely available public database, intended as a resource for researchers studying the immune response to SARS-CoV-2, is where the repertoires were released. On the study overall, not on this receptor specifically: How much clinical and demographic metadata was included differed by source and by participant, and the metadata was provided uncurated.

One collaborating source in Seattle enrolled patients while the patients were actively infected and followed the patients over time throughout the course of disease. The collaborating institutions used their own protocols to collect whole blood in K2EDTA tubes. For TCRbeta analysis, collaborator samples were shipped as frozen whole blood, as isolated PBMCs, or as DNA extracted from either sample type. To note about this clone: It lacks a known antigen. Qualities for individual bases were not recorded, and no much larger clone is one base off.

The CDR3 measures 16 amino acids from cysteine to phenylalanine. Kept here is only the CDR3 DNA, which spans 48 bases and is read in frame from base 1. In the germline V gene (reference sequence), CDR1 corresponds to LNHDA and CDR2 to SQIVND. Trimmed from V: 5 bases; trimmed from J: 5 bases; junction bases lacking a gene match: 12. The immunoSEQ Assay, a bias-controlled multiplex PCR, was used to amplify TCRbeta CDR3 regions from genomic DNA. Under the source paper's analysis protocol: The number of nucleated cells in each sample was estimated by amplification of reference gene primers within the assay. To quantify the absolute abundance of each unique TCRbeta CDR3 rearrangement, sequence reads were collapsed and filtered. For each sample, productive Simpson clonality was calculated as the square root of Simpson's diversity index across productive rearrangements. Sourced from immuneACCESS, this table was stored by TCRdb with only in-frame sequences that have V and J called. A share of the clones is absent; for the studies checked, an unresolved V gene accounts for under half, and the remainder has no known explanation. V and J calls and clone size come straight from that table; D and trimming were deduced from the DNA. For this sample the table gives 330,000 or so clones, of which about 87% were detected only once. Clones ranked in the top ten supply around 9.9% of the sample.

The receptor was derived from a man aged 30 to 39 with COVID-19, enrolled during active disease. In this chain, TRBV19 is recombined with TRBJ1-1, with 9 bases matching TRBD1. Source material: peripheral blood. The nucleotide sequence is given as TGTGCCAGTAGTGGCGTTCTACAGGGGGCCGGTACTGAAGCTTTCTTT. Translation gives CASSGVLQGAGTEAFF.